The T cell receptor beta chain under discussion was sequenced for a study of blood T cell repertoires in COVID-19. TCRdb's copy holds only in-frame clones and misses some; the assay was immunoSEQ multiplex PCR. This repertoire shows 150,000 to 200,000 clones, over 80% found once; its top ten account for about 7.1%. This CDR3 has 15 amino acids. Per germline, CDR1 SGHVS and CDR2 FQNEAQ. The ends lost 3 bases at V and 6 bases at J; junction bases unmatched: 5. This sequence was found in a woman in her seventies with COVID-19, enrolled during active disease. The rearrangement uses TRBV7-8 and TRBJ1-5; 10 bases map to TRBD1. Input material: peripheral blood. CDR3 nucleotide sequence: TGTGCCAGCAGCTTGTCGACAGGGGGCTTTCAGCCCCAGCATTTT. Amino acids: CASSLSTGGFQPQHF.